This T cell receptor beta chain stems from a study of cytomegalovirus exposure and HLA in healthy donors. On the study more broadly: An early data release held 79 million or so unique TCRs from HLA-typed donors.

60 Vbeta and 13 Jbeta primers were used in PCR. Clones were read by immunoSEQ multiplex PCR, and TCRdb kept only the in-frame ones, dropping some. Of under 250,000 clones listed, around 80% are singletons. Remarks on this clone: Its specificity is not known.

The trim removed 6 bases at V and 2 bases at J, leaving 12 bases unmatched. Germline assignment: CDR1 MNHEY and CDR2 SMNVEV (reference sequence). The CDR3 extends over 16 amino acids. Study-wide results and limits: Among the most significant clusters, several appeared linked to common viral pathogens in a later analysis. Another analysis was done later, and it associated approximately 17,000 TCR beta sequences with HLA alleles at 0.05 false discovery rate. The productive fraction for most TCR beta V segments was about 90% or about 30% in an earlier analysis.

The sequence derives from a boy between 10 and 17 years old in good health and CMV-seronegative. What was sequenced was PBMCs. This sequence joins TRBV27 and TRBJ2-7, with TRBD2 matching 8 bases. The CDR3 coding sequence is TGTGCCAGCAGAGGACTAGCCGGGAATACCGCCTACGAGCAGTACTTC. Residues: CASRGLAGNTAYEQYF.